The present entry profiles one T cell receptor (beta chain) with its context. Its specificity is unknown. This sample was included in a study of PD-1 blockade in classical Hodgkin lymphoma. Study-wide findings and caveats: Later analyses included only patients treated at least 1 year post-ASCT. What caused the repertoire differences, perhaps disease activity or prior therapy, remains undefined. It was reported that newly diagnosed patients had less baseline TCR diversity than healthy donors.

Data came from immunoSEQ multiplex PCR; TCRdb stores just in-frame clones and leaves some out. The sample carries 15,000 to 20,000 clones, less than 90% recorded once. The CDR3 totals 13 residues. Germline CDR1 MNHEY, CDR2 SVGAGI. Trimming shortened V by 6 bases and J by 6 bases, and 13 bases separated the two germline ends. Sample time point: cycle 4 day 1 (C4D1), after 6 weeks of nivolumab. Every patient was affected by relapse after autologous stem cell transplantation, while exposure to brentuximab vedotin was not uniform. By magnetic negative selection, CD4+ T cells were purified from thawed PBMCs. The best responses consisted of complete response, partial response or progressive disease.

V is TRBV6-5 and J is TRBJ2-3; possibly TRBD1 or TRBD2 for D (5 bases each). Specimen: CD4+ T cells from blood, collected before the fourth cycle of nivolumab. The receptor was derived from a human donor with classical Hodgkin lymphoma. In DNA, the CDR3 is TGTGCCAGCAGAGGGACCGCATCGGATACGCAGTATTTT. This gives the protein CASRGTASDTQYF.